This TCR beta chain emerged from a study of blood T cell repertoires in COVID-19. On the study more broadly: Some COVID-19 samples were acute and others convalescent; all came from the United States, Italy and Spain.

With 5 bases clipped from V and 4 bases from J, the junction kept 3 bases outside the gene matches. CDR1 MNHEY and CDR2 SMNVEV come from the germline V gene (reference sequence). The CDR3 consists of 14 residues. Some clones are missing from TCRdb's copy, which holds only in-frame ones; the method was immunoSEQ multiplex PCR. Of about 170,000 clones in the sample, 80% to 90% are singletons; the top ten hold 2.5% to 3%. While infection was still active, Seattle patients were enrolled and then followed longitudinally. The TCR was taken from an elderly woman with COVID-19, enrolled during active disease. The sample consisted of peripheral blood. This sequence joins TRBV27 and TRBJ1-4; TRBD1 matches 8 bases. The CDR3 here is CASSRQGSNEKLFF. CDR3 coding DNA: TGTGCCAGCAGTCGACAGGGGAGTAATGAAAAACTGTTTTTT.